This T cell receptor beta chain was found in a study of blood T cell repertoires in COVID-19. As for the study in general: The samples span acute and convalescent COVID-19 from the United States, Italy and Spain. In each case, the material was cDNA or gDNA derived from T cells, B-cell-depleted T cells, or PBMCs.

Authors' analysis steps: Reference gene primer amplification yielded estimated nucleated cell counts. Assay: immunoSEQ multiplex PCR; the TCRdb copy retains only in-frame clones and omits some. For V, J and clone size, that table is used; D and trimming come from the DNA. The sample contains hundreds of thousands of clones, 87% of which appear only once. The sequence derives from a woman in her fifties or sixties who had recovered from COVID-19. Sequencing input: peripheral blood.

Here the CDR3 DNA reads TGTGCCAGCAGCCTGGGTGGGGGAGGAAACATTCAGTACTTC. This gives the protein CASSLGGGGNIQYF. V usage is TRBV5-6 and J usage is TRBJ2-4, with D perhaps TRBD2 (6 bases). V lost 4 bases and J 6 bases, leaving 14 bases between the germline ends. The V gene's germline CDR1 is SGHDT and CDR2 YYEEEE. This CDR3 contains 14 residues.